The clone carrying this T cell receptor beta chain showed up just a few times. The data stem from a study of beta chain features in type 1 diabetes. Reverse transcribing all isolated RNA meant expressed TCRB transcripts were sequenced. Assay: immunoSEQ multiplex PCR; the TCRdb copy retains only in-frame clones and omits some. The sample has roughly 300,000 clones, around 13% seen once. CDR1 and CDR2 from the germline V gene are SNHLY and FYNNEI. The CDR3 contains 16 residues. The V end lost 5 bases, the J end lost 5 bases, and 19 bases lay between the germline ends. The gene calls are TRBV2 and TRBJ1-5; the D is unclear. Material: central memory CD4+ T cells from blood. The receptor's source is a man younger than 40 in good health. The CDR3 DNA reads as TGTGCCAGCAGTCTGTCCGGGAATTTAGGTTATCAGCCCCAGCATTTT. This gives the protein CASSLSGNLGYQPQHF.